This T cell receptor beta chain was sequenced during a study of blood T cell repertoires in COVID-19. The CDR3 runs 15 residues. Trimming took 5 bases from V and 7 from J; bases not matched to a gene: 7. Germline V gene lookup returns CDR1 SGHTA and CDR2 FQGNSA. This table comes from immunoSEQ multiplex PCR, and its TCRdb copy is limited to in-frame clones, with some not included. This sample carries more than 130,000 clones, around nine tenths of them seen once, and the ten largest clones take approximately 4%. This TCR was sampled from a woman aged 40-49 years with acute or convalescent COVID-19. Sequencing used peripheral blood. The chain carries TRBV7-2 and TRBJ2-2; 10 bases are a match to TRBD2. As DNA, the CDR3 is TGTGCCAGCAGCCGTAGCGGGGGGCGAGACGGGGAGCTGTTTTTT. Its translation: CASSRSGGRDGELFF.